This T cell receptor beta chain originates from a study of blood T cell repertoires in COVID-19. About the research overall: Whether acute or convalescent, the COVID-19 samples came from the United States, Italy and Spain.

The table came from immunoSEQ multiplex PCR; TCRdb's copy has only in-frame clones and leaves some out. Of tens of thousands of clones listed, around 84% are singletons. The V gene's germline CDR1 is KGHDR and CDR2 SFDVKD. J gave up 3 bases and V 4 bases, and 4 bases lay outside the gene matches. This CDR3 region has 16 residues. The V and J genes are TRBV24-1 and TRBJ2-2, with 10 bases identical to TRBD2. Material for sequencing was peripheral blood. The receptor comes from a man over 45 with active COVID-19. The CDR3 sequence is CATSEGTSVDTGELFF. The CDR3 nucleotides read TGTGCCACCAGTGAAGGGACTAGCGTTGACACCGGGGAGCTGTTTTTT.